The entry below describes one T cell receptor beta chain. Its matching antigen is unknown. These data belong to a study of persistence of HIV-infected CD4 T cells. Between the trimmed V and J ends, which lost 4 bases and 1 base, there was a span of 17 bases. Germline CDR1 reads SGHVS; CDR2 reads FQNEAQ. The CDR3 consists of 17 residues. The stimulus was an HIV-1 Gag 15-mer peptide pool, around 1.1 ug/peptide/mL. Sorting selected CD4+ T cells upregulating both CD40 ligand and CD69. The immunoSEQ assay was version 4, run in survey mode. Data came from immunoSEQ multiplex PCR; TCRdb stores just in-frame clones and leaves some out. The data show 20,000 to 25,000 clones, over 65% seen once.

The rearrangement joins TRBV7-8 to TRBJ2-1; tentatively, D is TRBD1 or TRBD2 (5 bases each). This clonotype was sampled from an adult man with HIV who was CMV-seropositive. Sequences were derived from CD4+ T cells sorted from PBMCs after roughly 18-hour stimulation, sampled from a patient who received antiretroviral therapy. For the CDR3, the DNA is TGTGCCAGCAGCTCCCGAGGGGCATCGAGGTCCTACAATGAGCAGTTCTTC. Translating gives CASSSRGASRSYNEQFF.